This T cell receptor beta chain stems from a study of shared clonotypes between healthy human individuals (TCRdb year 2020). About the full investigation: Two women and a few men aged 18 to 49 years were included in the cohort. To increase sequencing depth and limit assay-specific biases, TCR repertoire library preparation and sequencing were carried out by different laboratories using diverse techniques. Per donor, leukapheresis produced somewhere between about 0.94 and 10 billion PBMCs. The study deeply sequenced blood TCR repertoires of five healthy adults to estimate repertoire size and the extent of clonotype sharing between individuals. Per donor, three plates each were used for CD4 naive and CD4 memory, two for CD8 naive, and one for CD8 memory.

Donors were healthy HIV-negative adults with no recently reported acute infections or vaccinations. All donors were Caucasian adults living in Nashville, Tennessee, USA. CD4+ T cells were enriched by magnetic negative selection; naive cells were then positively selected on CD45RA, and the negative fraction formed the memory subset. Blood was obtained by leukapheresis, after which PBMCs were separated by Ficoll-Histopaque density gradient centrifugation and cryopreserved in liquid nitrogen vapor phase. Analytical flow cytometry was used to check the purity and quantity of every magnetically sorted T cell population. Genomic DNA was isolated from every sorted fraction and measured by UV absorbance on a Nanodrop 2000c. Using the deep immunoSEQ assay, TCR CDR3 regions were amplified from genomic DNA by multiplex PCR. For each cell subset, the extracted genomic DNA was distributed evenly across all wells of several immunoSEQ 96-well plates, and each plate served as one replicate. Each replicate PCR for sorted subsets received around 200 ng genomic DNA, equal to tens of thousands of T cell genomes. The purified libraries were quantified using a Qubit 3.0 fluorometer, sized with a Bioanalyzer 2100, and then quantified again using the KAPA Library Quantification kit. Each immunoSEQ 96-well plate was sequenced on its own single-read 150-cycle Illumina NextSeq 550 flow cell. Per the original workflow: Because the immunoSEQ output included only junctional sequences and no quality scores, the filtering could not be the same as the filtering used for full-length reads. Sequences were annotated with PyIR, a Python wrapper for IgBLAST v1.9, using IMGT germline references to assign V/J genes and CDR3. Reads with weak V/J assignments (E-value above 1e-6), missing CDR3, stop codons, out-of-frame junctions, or ambiguous translated residues were removed. V3J clonotypes were defined as sequences sharing the same inferred V gene, J gene, and CDR3 amino acid sequence. To compute the percentage overlap between repertoires, the number of shared unique clonotypes was divided by the size of the smaller repertoire. Richness of each repertoire was evaluated using RTK rarefaction, the Chao1 estimator, and Recon v2.1 estimates of unobserved clonotypes. Generation probabilities for all TCRbeta clonotypes obtained by the gDNA method from several donors were computed using OLGA. Here the immuneACCESS table is served through TCRdb, limited to in-frame sequences with V and J called. Missing clones are a known gap in these copies; in checked studies unresolved V genes cover under half, and the rest lacks a known reason. Clonal size and the V and J genes are those of that table, whereas D and trimming came from the DNA. The sample table records around 2,000,000 clones; around 95% of these occur just once. The ten largest clones capture 0.13% of the sample.

Taken from cysteine to phenylalanine, the CDR3 has 14 residues. CDR3 DNA only is kept here, 42 bases in frame from base 1. The germline V gene yields SNHLY for CDR1 and FYNNEI for CDR2. Relative to germline, V is missing 4 bases and J is missing 2 bases, with 3 bases of the junction outside any gene match. Paper-wide results and their limitations: Larger estimated clonotype richness was generally found for naive subsets than for memory subsets. Across four donors, 4.5% to 6.5% of naive CD4, roughly 3.5% of naive CD8, roughly 2.3% of memory CD4, and about 0.4% of memory CD8 clonotypes were shared. Clonotypes shared by all four sorted-subset donors showed higher generation probabilities than non-shared clonotypes. Incomplete sequencing was indicated by rarefaction of sorted-subset datasets, despite the large sequencing depth. Pairwise subsampling indicated that sequencing depth was expected to affect the degree of clonotype sharing among donors. Sampling was restricted to blood, and TCR repertoires in tissues likely differ from the TCR repertoires found in blood. Because the study included a small number of donors, the genetic and exposure-history diversity represented was limited.

About this clone: Which antigen it targets is not known. Base quality data are lacking; no much larger clone is found one base away.

Source material: naive CD4+ T cells sorted from blood. What the cell subset or site label conveys for this sample: CD45RA+ positively selected. Rearrangement joined TRBV2 to TRBJ2-5, with 8 middle bases fitting TRBD1. This TCR came from a man aged 18 to 29 in good health. The nucleotides read TGTGCCAGCAGTGGAGGACAGGGACAAGAGACCCAGTACTTC. This yields the protein CASSGGQGQETQYF.